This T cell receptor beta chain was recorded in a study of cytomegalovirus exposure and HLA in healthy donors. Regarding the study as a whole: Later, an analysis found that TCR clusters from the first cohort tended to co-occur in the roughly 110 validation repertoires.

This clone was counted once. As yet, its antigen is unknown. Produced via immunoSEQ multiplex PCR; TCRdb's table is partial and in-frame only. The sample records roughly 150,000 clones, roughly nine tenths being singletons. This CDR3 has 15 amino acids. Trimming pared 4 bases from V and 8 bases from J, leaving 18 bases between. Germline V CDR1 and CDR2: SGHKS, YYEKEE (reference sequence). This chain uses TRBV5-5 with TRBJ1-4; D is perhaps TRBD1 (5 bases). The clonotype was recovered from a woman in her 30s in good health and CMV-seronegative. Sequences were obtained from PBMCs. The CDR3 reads CASSPDLNRGEKLFF. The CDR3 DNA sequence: TGTGCCAGCAGCCCAGATCTCAACCGGGGGGAAAAACTGTTTTTT.